The 32 T cell receptor beta chains presented below share a single source sample, sequenced in a study of regulatory T cells in long-lasting Graves disease. The time point here: newly diagnosed GD, antithyroid drugs for less than 3 months. After RNA was extracted from PBMCs, the TCR library was made from it. Arm-PCR with iRepertoire HTBI primers amplified the CDR3 regions for these TCR beta libraries. MiXCR, run by TCRdb on the multiplex PCR reads, gives a single entry per CDR3 protein. The sample has a few hundred thousand distinct CDR3 sequences; 13% to 15% are singletons. The same data also contributed to another study, on T cells in Graves' hyperthyroidism and ophthalmopathy.

Sample: peripheral blood mononuclear cells (PBMCs), taken at new diagnosis, from a patient treated with antithyroid drugs. The origin of the receptors is a woman in her forties or fifties with Graves disease.

This clonotype occurred a few times. The gene calls are TRBV3-1 and TRBJ2-3; maybe TRBD2 (5 bases). The CDR3 has 18 amino acids. The germline CDR1 and CDR2 sequences are LGHDT and YNNKEL (reference sequence). V shed 0 bases and J shed 1 base, with 17 bases lying between them. In DNA form, the CDR3 reads TGTGCCAGCAGCCAAGATTGGAGGCAGGCGAATGGCACAGATACGCAGTATTTT. It encodes CASSQDWRQANGTDTQYF.

This clonotype was seen ten or more times. This rearrangement joins TRBV28 to TRBJ1-6, with D tentatively TRBD1 (5 bases). Germline V gene lookup returns CDR1 MDHEN and CDR2 SYDVKM. The CDR3 is made up of 14 amino acids. V was clipped by 5 bases and J by 9 bases, with 14 bases between them. In DNA, the CDR3 is TGTGCCAGCAGTCCGCAGGGATTTGTTTCACCCCTCCACTTT. This encodes CASSPQGFVSPLHF.

This clonotype was detected only a few times. The gene calls are TRBV27 and TRBJ1-2; D unresolved. The CDR3 extends over 16 amino acids. Trimming removed 0 bases from V and 0 bases from J, with 11 bases in between. Germline CDR1 reads MNHEY; CDR2 reads SMNVEV (reference sequence). CDR3 bases: TGTGCCAGCAGTTTATCGAGTAGCGGTTCTAACTATGGCTACACCTTC. Amino acids: CASSLSSSGSNYGYTF.

This clonotype was seen a handful of times. The gene calls are TRBV11-2 and TRBJ2-7; 14 bases are a match to TRBD2. Germline values: CDR1 SGHAT, CDR2 FQNNGV. V shed 5 bases and J 5 bases; nucleotides not matched to a gene: 11. The CDR3 is 17 residues long. As DNA, the CDR3 is TGTGCCAGCAGCCCCCAGCGACTAGCGGGAGGGGCGGACGAGCAGTACTTC. Translation: CASSPQRLAGGADEQYF.

This clonotype occurred many times. The chain is built from TRBV3-1 and TRBJ2-1; D is undetermined. The CDR3 has 9 residues. V was pared by 0 bases and J by 15 bases, with 3 bases between. Germline CDR1 and CDR2: LGHDT and YNNKEL (reference sequence). CDR3 in amino acids: CASSQEAFF. CDR3 nucleotides: TGTGCCAGCAGCCAAGAAGCGTTCTTC.

This clonotype was found many times. V and J are TRBV5-5 and TRBJ1-1; TRBD1 is a possible D gene (5 bases). CDR1 and CDR2 from the germline V gene are SGHKS and YYEKEE (reference sequence). The CDR3 runs 14 residues. Trimming pared 4 bases from V and 0 bases from J, leaving 10 bases between. The CDR3 sequence: CASSADKMNTEAFF. The CDR3 DNA sequence: TGTGCCAGCAGCGCGGACAAGATGAACACTGAAGCTTTCTTT.

This clonotype was picked up many times. The CDR3 DNA sequence: TGTGCCAGCAGTTTAAAGTTCAATCAGCCCCAGCATTTT. Amino acid sequence: CASSLKFNQPQHF. V gene TRBV27 combines with J gene TRBJ1-5; D gene uncertain. This CDR3 comprises 13 residues. V was clipped by 2 bases and J by 3 bases, with 5 bases between them. Germline-derived CDR1 and CDR2 are MNHEY and SMNVEV (reference sequence).

In its sample, this clonotype was seen many times. CDR3 sequence: CASSMGQGVRTTEAFF. CDR3 nucleotide sequence: TGTGCCAGTAGTATGGGACAGGGGGTTCGCACCACTGAAGCTTTCTTT. This chain uses TRBV19 with TRBJ1-1; 11 nucleotides align to TRBD1. The trim removed 3 bases at V and 4 bases at J, leaving 7 bases unmatched. Germline V gene data show CDR1 as LNHDA and CDR2 as SQIVND (reference sequence). The CDR3 runs to 16 residues.

This chain links TRBV6-1 with TRBJ2-1; D could derive from TRBD1 or TRBD2 (5 bases each). The V and J ends lost 1 base and 2 bases respectively, with 9 bases between them. This CDR3 is built from 15 residues. CDR1 is MNHNS, CDR2 SASEGT, per germline. In DNA form, the CDR3 reads TGTGCCAGCAGTGAAGGAGGGACCGCCTACAATGAGCAGTTCTTC. The encoded protein is CASSEGGTAYNEQFF.

This clonotype was seen at least ten times. The J gene is TRBJ2-2, the V gene TRBV27; D gene unclear. V was clipped by 2 bases and J by 7 bases, with 5 bases between them. CDR3 length equals 12 residues. Germline CDR1 and CDR2: MNHEY and SMNVEV (reference sequence). CDR3 residues: CASSLLGGELFF. The CDR3, as DNA: TGTGCCAGCAGTTTACTTGGCGGGGAGCTGTTTTTT.

The chain carries TRBV7-3 and TRBJ1-2; D possibly corresponds to TRBD1 (5 bases). The CDR3 sequence is 16 residues long. The germline V gene encodes CDR1 SGHTA and CDR2 FQGTGA. Trimming took off 1 base at V and 5 bases at J, with 17 bases between the two ends. In DNA, the CDR3 is TGTGCCAGCAGCTTAAGGGGGGGGGGACTTCAATATGGCTACACCTTC. Its protein product is CASSLRGGGLQYGYTF.

This clonotype has at least ten counts. V usage is TRBV2 and J usage is TRBJ2-1; 9 bases align to TRBD1. This CDR3 is built from 14 residues. Losses at the gene ends were 7 bases for V and 6 bases for J; bases not matched to a gene: 7. The germline V gene encodes CDR1 SNHLY and CDR2 FYNNEI. CDR3 nucleotides: TGTGCCAGCACGAGGACAGGGGTTTCCAATGAGCAGTTCTTC. As protein: CASTRTGVSNEQFF.

The chain employs TRBV3-1 and TRBJ2-3, with D hard to call. Trimming removed 4 bases at V and 6 bases at J, with 8 bases between. CDR1 LGHDT and CDR2 YNNKEL come from the germline V gene (reference sequence). This CDR3 comprises 12 residues. The CDR3 DNA follows: TGTGCCAGCAGCCCCGGAGTTGATACGCAGTATTTT. This translates into CASSPGVDTQYF.

The CDR3 loop is CASRPAGASYTDTQYF. CDR3 DNA sequence: TGTGCCAGCAGACCAGCGGGGGCGTCCTACACAGATACGCAGTATTTT. The chain links TRBV5-8 to TRBJ2-3; 8 positions match TRBD2. The CDR3 loop spans 16 amino acids. The V gene's germline CDR1 is SGHTS and CDR2 YDEGEE. The V segment lost 5 bases and the J segment 2 bases; nucleotides outside the gene matches: 10.

V and J are TRBV29-1 and TRBJ2-7; tentatively, D is TRBD1 (6 bases). The germline V and J ends were trimmed by 4 bases and 5 bases, with 18 bases remaining between them. Germline V lookup: CDR1 SQVTM, CDR2 ANQGSEA. The CDR3 extends over 14 amino acids. The chain's CDR3 is CSVGVGGSVHEQYF. The CDR3 nucleotides are TGCAGCGTTGGTGTAGGGGGTAGTGTGCACGAGCAGTACTTC.

This clonotype was observed many times. V gene TRBV6-5 combines with J gene TRBJ1-5, with D perhaps matching TRBD1 (5 bases). This CDR3 is 14 amino acids long. The V gene's germline CDR1 is MNHEY and CDR2 SVGAGI. V shed 4 bases and J shed 7 bases, with 14 bases lying between them. For the CDR3, the DNA is TGTGCCAGCAGTTCGGGACTCTCCATGCAGCCCCAGCATTTT. Translated: CASSSGLSMQPQHF.

In its sample, this clonotype was seen many times. The chain recombines TRBV29-1 with TRBJ2-7; D may be TRBD2 (7 bases). Germline lookup yields CDR1 SQVTM and CDR2 ANQGSEA. The CDR3 contains 16 residues. The V end was cut by 3 bases, the J end by 1 base, with 19 bases between. Written as DNA, the CDR3 is TGCAGCGTTGAGGGCAGGGGCGGGAGTGGGTCCTACGAGCAGTACTTC. It is translated as CSVEGRGGSGSYEQYF.

This chain links TRBV28 with TRBJ2-7; 10 nucleotides line up with TRBD2. Losses at the gene ends were 6 bases for V and 5 bases for J; bases not matched to a gene: 4. This CDR3 is built from 13 residues. Germline CDR1 is MDHEN and CDR2 is SYDVKM. The CDR3 DNA reads as TGTGCCAGCAGAACTAGCGGGATCCACGAGCAGTACTTC. It encodes CASRTSGIHEQYF.

This clonotype has only one observation. This rearrangement joins TRBV28 to TRBJ1-6, with D possibly being TRBD1 (6 bases). From germline, CDR1 is MDHEN and CDR2 SYDVKM. Trimming stripped 8 bases from V and 9 bases from J, with 17 bases between. This CDR3 spans 14 amino acids. CDR3: CASANGDKISPLHF. As DNA, the CDR3 is TGTGCCAGCGCTAACGGGGACAAAATTTCACCCCTCCACTTT.

This clonotype was seen at least ten times. This chain links TRBV6-5 with TRBJ2-7; D is unclear. Germline V lookup: CDR1 MNHEY, CDR2 SVGAGI. This CDR3 comprises 14 residues. Trimming took 0 bases from V and 6 from J, leaving 12 bases between them. The CDR3 DNA sequence: TGTGCCAGCAGTTACTCCGGCGGCTCCGCCGAGCAGTACTTC. This translates into CASSYSGGSAEQYF.

This clonotype showed up just once. A much larger clone lies a single base off, so this may be a read error. V and J are TRBV20-1 and TRBJ2-3, with no clear D. Germline loops: CDR1 DFQATT, CDR2 SNEGSKA (reference sequence). The length of the CDR3 is 15 residues. CDR3 DNA: TGCAGTGCCCTCAACCCAACTGATAGCACAAATACGCAGTATTTT. Translating it yields CSALNPTDSTNTQYF.

This clonotype was found a few times. The rearrangement links TRBV5-1 to TRBJ2-6; tentative D call: TRBD2 (7 bases). The germline V and J ends were trimmed by 0 bases and 2 bases, with 12 bases remaining between them. The CDR3 spans 17 residues. CDR1 is SGHRS, CDR2 YFSETQ, per germline. CDR3 in DNA: TGCGCCAGCAGCTTGGAAGGGGGGGGTGCTGGGGCCAACGTCCTGACTTTC. Translating gives CASSLEGGGAGANVLTF.

This clonotype appeared many times. V usage is TRBV27 and J usage is TRBJ2-5; possibly TRBD2 for D (6 bases). Between the trimmed V and J ends, which lost 5 bases and 4 bases, there was a span of 29 bases. CDR3 length: 19 amino acids. The germline gives CDR1 MNHEY, CDR2 SMNVEV (reference sequence). The CDR3 sequence: CASSPYRDSPTGPRETQYF. CDR3 coding DNA: TGTGCCAGCAGTCCCTACCGGGACTCACCCACGGGGCCTAGAGAGACCCAGTACTTC.

This clonotype was seen ten or more times. The chain uses TRBV16 and TRBJ2-7; 9 nucleotides match TRBD1. The CDR3 runs to 15 residues. V shed 1 base, J shed 2 bases, and the junction held 3 bases outside the gene matches. Germline V gene data show CDR1 as KGHSY and CDR2 as FQNENV. CDR3 protein: CASSQFGTGTYEQYF. CDR3 DNA: TGTGCCAGCAGCCAATTCGGGACAGGGACCTACGAGCAGTACTTC.

This clonotype appeared a few times. A read error is the likely source, as a far larger clone sits one nucleotide away. V and J are TRBV9 and TRBJ2-1; 14 nucleotides match TRBD2. The J segment lost 0 bases and the V segment lost 3 bases, leaving 2 bases of the junction unmatched. Germline CDR1 SGDLS, CDR2 YYNGEE. This CDR3 has 17 amino acids. The chain's CDR3 is CASSAGTSGSSYNEQFF. The CDR3 DNA reads TGTGCCAGCAGCGCCGGGACTAGCGGGAGCTCCTACAATGAGCAGTTCTTC.

The chain uses TRBV2 and TRBJ2-1; 9 nucleotides match TRBD2. Germline loops: CDR1 SNHLY, CDR2 FYNNEI. V was clipped by 7 bases and J by 15 bases; unmatched bases: 10. This CDR3 is built from 12 residues. DNA for the CDR3: TGTGCCAGCAAGGAACTAGCGGGTTCGGGGTTCTTC. Its protein product is CASKELAGSGFF.

The rearrangement joins TRBV5-4 to TRBJ2-3; 7 bases align to TRBD1. Germline-derived CDR1 and CDR2 are SGHNT and YYREEE (reference sequence). V trimming: 4 bases; J trimming: 10 bases; junction bases outside the gene matches: 9. The CDR3 spans 13 residues. The CDR3 region is CASSAITDRAQYF. The CDR3 nucleotides are TGTGCCAGCAGCGCTATAACCGACAGGGCGCAGTATTTT.

This chain links TRBV19 with TRBJ2-1; 15 bases are a match to TRBD2. Germline V gene lookup returns CDR1 LNHDA and CDR2 SQIVND (reference sequence). The CDR3 contains 16 residues. V shed 8 bases and J 5 bases; nucleotides not matched to a gene: 7. CDR3 in amino acids: CASHGGLAGGNNEQFF. CDR3 nucleotide sequence: TGTGCCAGTCATGGGGGACTAGCGGGAGGAAACAATGAGCAGTTCTTC.

V gene TRBV9 combines with J gene TRBJ1-4, with D hard to call. Between the trimmed V and J ends, which lost 4 bases and 0 bases, there was a span of 13 bases. The CDR3 spans 16 residues. From germline, CDR1 is SGDLS and CDR2 YYNGEE. The CDR3 loop reads CASSLGRSATNEKLFF. CDR3 DNA: TGTGCCAGCAGCTTAGGACGGAGCGCAACTAATGAAAAACTGTTTTTT. Complete variable domain (other parts from reference TRBV9 and TRBJ1-4): DSGVTQTPKHLITATGQRVTLRCSPRSGDLSVYWYQQSLDQGLQFLIQYYNGEERAKGNILERFSAQQFPDLHSELNLSSLELGDSALYFCASSLGRSATNEKLFFGSGTQLSVL.

This clonotype was observed at least ten times. The chain combines TRBV7-8 with TRBJ2-1, with 8 positions matching TRBD2. CDR1 and CDR2 from the germline V gene are SGHVS and FQNEAQ. The ends lost 1 base at V and 4 bases at J; junction bases unmatched: 6. This CDR3 comprises 16 residues. CDR3 sequence reads: CASSLEGSGEYNEQFF. For the CDR3, the DNA is TGTGCCAGCAGCTTAGAGGGTAGCGGGGAGTACAATGAGCAGTTCTTC.

This clonotype was found a few times. The J gene is TRBJ1-1, the V gene TRBV7-9, with D possibly being TRBD1 (5 bases). This CDR3 contains 12 residues. Germline V gene lookup returns CDR1 SEHNR and CDR2 FQNEAQ (reference sequence). V dropped 5 bases and J dropped 4 bases, with 8 bases sitting between them. The CDR3 nucleotides are TGTGCCAGCAGCGCCAGGGTCACTGAAGCTTTCTTT. Its translation is CASSARVTEAFF.

This clonotype came up many times. V usage is TRBV28 and J usage is TRBJ1-5; D is undetermined. Germline V lookup: CDR1 MDHEN, CDR2 SYDVKM. The CDR3 has 14 amino acids. V was trimmed by 5 bases and J by 0 bases, leaving 8 bases between them. The CDR3 reads CASSLANSNQPQHF. For the CDR3, the DNA is TGTGCCAGCAGTCTGGCAAATAGCAATCAGCCCCAGCATTTT. The variable domain in full, with the rest retrieved from reference TRBV28 and TRBJ1-5, is DVKVTQSSRYLVKRTGEKVFLECVQDMDHENMFWYRQDPGLGLRLIYFSYDVKMKEKGDIPEGYSVSREKKERFSLILESASTNQTSMYLCASSLANSNQPQHFGDGTRLSIL.